The present T cell receptor (beta chain) was sequenced within a study of Graves' ophthalmopathy and Graves' hyperthyroidism. Note on this clonotype: A junction end diverges from the germline sequence, so it may reflect a read error.

From RNA, the CDR3 regions of TCR beta chains were amplified and sequenced. RT-PCR with HTBI primers came first, then second-round multiplex PCR. Using its own MiXCR run on the multiplex PCR reads, TCRdb lists one record per CDR3 protein. The data hold a few hundred thousand distinct CDR3 sequences, with 35% to 40% observed a single time. Germline loops: CDR1 LNHDA, CDR2 SQIVND (reference sequence). CDR3 size: 13 residues. The material sequenced was peripheral blood or thyroid tissue (not recorded which). V is TRBV19 and J is TRBJ1-1, with TRBD1 matching 9 bases. The origin of this receptor is an adult man with Graves' hyperthyroidism. In DNA, the CDR3 is TGTGCCAGTAGCTGGGACAGGGCCACTGAAGCTTCCTTT. This codes for CASSWDRATEASF.